This entry lists 21 T cell receptor beta chains sequenced from one sample in a study of Ad26.COV2.S vaccination and SARS-CoV-2 variants. Treatment reported: some 20 received Ad26.COV2.S at low or high dose, single or two shots; 5 received placebo; per-sample allocation not given. Samples were taken on day 63 after the first vaccine or placebo injection. The table came from immunoSEQ multiplex PCR; TCRdb's copy has only in-frame clones and leaves some out. The top ten clones hold about 3.5% of a sample with about 400,000 clones, 88% of them seen once. This sample comprised peripheral blood, obtained in a trial of Ad26.COV2.S vaccine versus placebo. Source of these receptors: a person aged 18-60 years who received the Ad26.COV2.S COVID-19 vaccine or a placebo.

This chain uses TRBV5-1 with TRBJ2-2; a possible D gene is TRBD1 (5 bases). V shed 4 bases and J shed 1 base, with 14 bases lying between them. The germline V gene encodes CDR1 SGHRS and CDR2 YFSETQ. This CDR3 has 16 amino acids. CDR3 amino acids: CASSPLAGQNTGELFF. As DNA, the CDR3 is TGCGCCAGCAGCCCCCTTGCAGGGCAGAACACCGGGGAGCTGTTTTTT.

This chain uses TRBV5-6 with TRBJ2-3; TRBD2 matches at 9 bases. The CDR3 runs to 14 residues. Germline CDR1 and CDR2: SGHDT and YYEEEE. Losses at the gene ends were 3 bases for V and 8 bases for J; bases not matched to a gene: 7. The chain's CDR3 is CASSSPGLAGTQYF. CDR3 in DNA: TGTGCCAGCAGCTCGCCGGGACTAGCTGGTACGCAGTATTTT.

This chain links TRBV9 with TRBJ2-7; the D is unclear. With 0 bases removed from V and 0 bases from J, the gap between germline ends came to 7 bases. Germline CDR1 SGDLS, CDR2 YYNGEE. The CDR3 spans 14 residues. The DNA of the CDR3 is TGTGCCAGCAGCGTAGAGGCCAGCTCCTACGAGCAGTACTTC. Encoded protein: CASSVEASSYEQYF.

CDR3 amino acids: CASSIPGDPMNTGELFF. In DNA, the CDR3 is TGTGCCAGTAGTATTCCCGGGGATCCCATGAACACCGGGGAGCTGTTTTTT. The V and J genes are TRBV19 and TRBJ2-2, with D perhaps matching TRBD2 (5 bases). The germline V gene encodes CDR1 LNHDA and CDR2 SQIVND (reference sequence). V was pared by 3 bases and J by 1 base, with 15 bases between. This CDR3 has 17 amino acids.

The V call is TRBV19, the J call TRBJ1-1, with D possibly being TRBD1 (5 bases). The V gene lost 8 bases and the J gene lost 0 bases, with 13 bases spanning the gap. Germline CDR1 and CDR2: LNHDA and SQIVND (reference sequence). CDR3 size: 14 residues. The CDR3 DNA reads TGTGCCAGTTGGCAGGGAGGAATGAACACTGAAGCTTTCTTT. Encoded protein: CASWQGGMNTEAFF.

This clone showed up just once. The rearrangement joins TRBV2 to TRBJ1-1, with D tentatively TRBD1 (5 bases). The V end was cut by 6 bases, the J end by 0 bases, with 11 bases between. The CDR3 extends over 14 amino acids. Per germline, CDR1 SNHLY and CDR2 FYNNEI. CDR3 sequence (DNA): TGTGCCAGCAGATTCGACAGTTTGAACACTGAAGCTTTCTTT. This codes for CASRFDSLNTEAFF.

The chain is built from TRBV6-5 and TRBJ2-7, with TRBD1 matching over 7 bases. The trim removed 6 bases at V and 5 bases at J, leaving 10 bases unmatched. Looked up from germline, CDR1 is MNHEY and CDR2 is SVGAGI. The CDR3 extends over 14 amino acids. The CDR3 is CASRPQQGTHEQYF. For the CDR3, the DNA is TGTGCCAGCAGACCCCAACAGGGGACCCACGAGCAGTACTTC.

The rearrangement links TRBV10-3 to TRBJ1-4; maybe TRBD1 (5 bases). The V and J ends lost 5 bases and 8 bases respectively, with 15 bases between them. Germline assignment: CDR1 ENHRY and CDR2 SYGVKD. The CDR3 totals 14 residues. The CDR3 spells CAISPGLEGEKLFF. CDR3 sequence (DNA): TGTGCCATCAGTCCGGGGCTCGAAGGGGAAAAACTGTTTTTT.

J is TRBJ2-5 and V is TRBV5-1, with 9 nucleotides matching TRBD2. With V trimmed by 3 bases and J by 1 base, 1 base remained unmatched. CDR3 length: 14 amino acids. The germline gives CDR1 SGHRS, CDR2 YFSETQ. Written as DNA, the CDR3 is TGCGCCAGCAGCTGGGGACTAGCCCAAGAGACCCAGTACTTC. It translates to CASSWGLAQETQYF.

This clone was seen only a few times. In the same sample, other DNA sequences code for this CDR3. The chain recombines TRBV6-5 with TRBJ1-1, with D unclear. CDR3 length equals 15 residues. Germline V gene sequence: CDR1 MNHEY, CDR2 SVGAGI. V gave up 0 bases and J gave up 1 base, with 9 bases separating them. DNA of the CDR3: TGTGCCAGCAGTTACTCGAGGGTTGGGAACACTGAAGCTTTCTTT. It is translated as CASSYSRVGNTEAFF.

The chain carries TRBV7-3 and TRBJ1-1; TRBD1 agrees at 7 bases. CDR3 size: 13 residues. J was trimmed by 3 bases and V by 5 bases; bases with no gene match: 3. Germline V gives CDR1 SGHTA, CDR2 FQGTGA. DNA of the CDR3: TGTGCCAGCAGCCCCAGGGGGGACACTGAAGCTTTCTTT. This translates into CASSPRGDTEAFF.

This chain joins TRBV7-9 and TRBJ2-2; possibly TRBD1 for D (6 bases). CDR1 SEHNR and CDR2 FQNEAQ come from the germline V gene (reference sequence). Trimming stripped 5 bases from V and 4 bases from J, with 20 bases between. The CDR3 covers 17 residues. The CDR3 DNA sequence: TGTGCCAGCAGCCCTGTTCCGGGACCCAGGGGCACCGGGGAGCTGTTTTTT. Encoded protein: CASSPVPGPRGTGELFF.

The CDR3 reads CASSSSPWTGRNTQYF. The CDR3 DNA sequence: TGTGCCAGCAGTTCCTCCCCGTGGACAGGGCGGAATACGCAGTATTTT. The chain couples TRBV28 to TRBJ2-3; 8 bases agree with TRBD1. With 4 bases clipped from V and 7 bases from J, the junction kept 13 bases outside the gene matches. Germline values: CDR1 MDHEN, CDR2 SYDVKM. This CDR3 comprises 16 residues.

The chain has TRBV7-9 and TRBJ2-7, with unresolved D. Trimming took 5 bases from V and 2 from J, leaving 13 bases between them. Germline V gives CDR1 SEHNR, CDR2 FQNEAQ (reference sequence). This CDR3 has 14 residues. In DNA form, the CDR3 reads TGTGCCAGCAGCCCGCGGTACCAACCCTACGAGCAGTACTTC. This translates into CASSPRYQPYEQYF.

The chain carries TRBV7-8 and TRBJ2-3; D possibly corresponds to TRBD2 (6 bases). V lost 4 bases, J lost 6 bases, and 23 bases lay in between. Germline V CDR1 and CDR2: SGHVS, FQNEAQ. The CDR3 spans 17 residues. CDR3 bases: TGTGCCAGCAGCTCGTACAGTTGGACGACGGGAGTGGATACGCAGTATTTT. Translated, it gives CASSSYSWTTGVDTQYF.

The J gene is TRBJ1-2, the V gene TRBV29-1; a possible D gene is TRBD1 (5 bases). Looked up from germline, CDR1 is SQVTM and CDR2 is ANQGSEA. With 6 bases removed from V and 7 bases from J, the gap between germline ends came to 18 bases. The CDR3 is 13 amino acids. The CDR3 sequence is CSVENRSGGGYTF. The CDR3 nucleotides are TGCAGCGTCGAGAACAGGTCGGGAGGTGGCTACACCTTC.

This clone appeared a single time. The chain uses TRBV5-1 and TRBJ1-2, with TRBD1 as a possible D gene (6 bases). In germline, CDR1 is SGHRS, CDR2 YFSETQ. V lost 4 bases and J 3 bases, leaving 10 bases between the germline ends. This CDR3 is 13 amino acids long. CDR3 loop: CASSQTGDYGYTF. The CDR3, as DNA: TGCGCCAGCAGCCAGACAGGTGACTATGGCTACACCTTC.

The V call is TRBV28, the J call TRBJ2-6; tentatively, D is TRBD2 (6 bases). V gave up 3 bases and J gave up 1 base, with 7 bases separating them. Germline CDR1 and CDR2: MDHEN and SYDVKM. The CDR3 extends over 15 amino acids. The CDR3 DNA is TGTGCCAGCAGTTTCGGGGGTTCTGGGGCCAACGTCCTGACTTTC. Translated, it gives CASSFGGSGANVLTF.

The chain has TRBV5-6 and TRBJ2-4; D may be TRBD1 or TRBD2 (5 bases each). V lost 5 bases, J lost 5 bases, and 14 bases lay in between. Germline V gene lookup returns CDR1 SGHDT and CDR2 YYEEEE. The CDR3 consists of 14 residues. The CDR3 spells CASSWGREQNIQYF. Here the CDR3 DNA reads TGTGCCAGCAGTTGGGGCAGGGAGCAAAACATTCAGTACTTC.

J is TRBJ2-5 and V is TRBV18, with D perhaps TRBD2 (5 bases). The V gene's germline CDR1 is KGHSH and CDR2 LQKENI. Trimming cost V 5 bases and J 4 bases, with 11 bases left between them. The CDR3 runs 13 residues. CDR3 region: CASSSGILETQYF. CDR3 in DNA: TGTGCCAGCTCATCGGGAATTTTAGAGACCCAGTACTTC. Full variable domain (missing parts from reference TRBV18 and TRBJ2-5): NAGVMQNPRHLVRRRGQEARLRCSPMKGHSHVYWYRQLPEEGLKFMVYLQKENIIDESGMPKERFSAEFPKEGPSILRIQQVVRGDSAAYFCASSSGILETQYFGPGTRLLVL.

CDR3 protein: CASSFPESAGELFF. CDR3 bases: TGTGCCAGCAGCTTCCCCGAGTCTGCCGGGGAGCTGTTTTTT. This chain links TRBV7-9 with TRBJ2-2, with D uncertain. Germline lookup yields CDR1 SEHNR and CDR2 FQNEAQ (reference sequence). Trimming removed 3 bases at V and 6 bases at J, with 11 bases between. The CDR3 runs to 14 residues.